A selection of T cell receptor beta chains follows, all from one sample in a study of human T cells and chemical hapten exposure. Each CDR3 protein is one row after TCRdb ran MiXCR on the RACE reads. The data contain around 130,000 distinct CDR3 sequences, about 11% of them singletons. Sequenced material: whole blood, taken in connection with sensitization to the hapten diphenylcyclopropenone (DPC). These receptors originate from a woman between 45 and 60 years old with alopecia areata. Some clones in this sample may be carry-over from other donors' samples. CDR3s include the opening cysteine and the closing phenylalanine or tryptophan. D genes are given only for firm matches. Clone sizes are given selectively: once, few, many, or a class where the clone is expanded.

>TRBV18|.|TRBJ2-1|TRBD2
CASSPGASGRTYNEQFF
TGTGCCAGCTCACCAGGGGCTAGCGGGAGGACCTACAATGAGCAGTTCTTC
>TRBV5-1|many|TRBJ2-6|.
CASSPTVFTGANVLTF
TGCGCCAGCAGCCCGACAGTTTTTACTGGGGCCAACGTCCTGACTTTC
>TRBV23-1|.|TRBJ2-7|TRBD1
CASSQYPGQGGPYYEQYF
TGCGCCAGCAGTCAATATCCCGGACAGGGTGGGCCATACTACGAGCAGTACTTC
>TRBV7-3|.|TRBJ2-2|.
CASRRTRSSGELFF
TGTGCCAGCCGTAGGACCCGATCCTCCGGGGAGCTGTTTTTT
>TRBV5-1|.|TRBJ2-1|.
CASSLRKGAQFF
TGCGCCAGCAGCTTGCGGAAGGGCGCGCAGTTCTTC
>TRBV19|many|TRBJ2-7|.
CATKGRPDYEQYF
TGTGCCACGAAGGGGAGGCCCGACTACGAGCAGTACTTC
>TRBV7-3|few|TRBJ2-1|TRBD2
CASSLTSGTYNEQFF
TGTGCCAGCAGCCTGACTAGCGGGACCTACAATGAGCAGTTCTTC
>TRBV7-9|.|TRBJ2-1|.
CASSLDQGHNEQFF
TGTGCCAGCAGCCTGGACCAGGGACACAATGAGCAGTTCTTC
>TRBV7-9|.|TRBJ2-3|TRBD2
CASSLRSGSGTDTQYF
TGTGCCAGCAGCTTAAGGAGCGGGAGTGGCACAGATACGCAGTATTTT
>TRBV11-2|many|TRBJ2-3|.
CASRTGGTDTQYF
TGTGCCAGCCGGACGGGCGGCACAGATACGCAGTATTTT
>TRBV5-4|few|TRBJ2-7|TRBD2
CASSLAQTSGIFEQYF
TGTGCCAGCAGCTTGGCTCAGACTAGCGGGATCTTTGAGCAGTACTTC
>TRBV12-3/TRBV12-4|few|TRBJ2-5|.
CASSPPLRKEVETQYF
TGTGCCAGCAGTCCGCCACTGCGAAAGGAGGTCGAGACCCAGTACTTC
>TRBV10-3|few|TRBJ1-5|.
CAISEVRGGGQPQHF
TGTGCCATCAGTGAGGTCAGGGGAGGGGGTCAGCCCCAGCATTTT
>TRBV7-9|many|TRBJ2-3|.
CASTKRGADTQYF
TGTGCCAGCACCAAGAGGGGTGCAGATACGCAGTATTTT
>TRBV11-2|few|TRBJ2-1|.
CASSPRRGSWSYNEQFF
TGTGCCAGCAGCCCCCGTCGTGGGAGTTGGTCCTACAATGAGCAGTTCTTC
>TRBV12-5|.|TRBJ2-6|.
CASGLNAGANVLTF
TGTGCTAGTGGTCTAAACGCTGGGGCCAACGTCCTGACTTTC
>TRBV18|.|TRBJ1-1|TRBD1
CASFTGTGVTEAFF
TGTGCCAGTTTCACCGGGACAGGGGTCACTGAAGCTTTCTTT
>TRBV20-1|few|TRBJ1-1|.
CSARGGYGEAFF
TGCAGTGCTAGAGGGGGATATGGTGAAGCTTTCTTT
>TRBV29-1|few|TRBJ2-1|.
CSVVVRAQSYNEQFF
TGCAGCGTTGTGGTCAGGGCCCAATCCTACAATGAGCAGTTCTTC
>TRBV2|many|TRBJ1-2|.
CASSPGQARGYTF
TGTGCCAGCAGCCCCGGCCAGGCCCGCGGCTACACCTTC
>TRBV29-1|.|TRBJ2-5|.
CSVEGSRGKSETQYF
TGCAGCGTTGAGGGGAGTCGGGGGAAGTCGGAGACCCAGTACTTC
>TRBV28|.|TRBJ2-7|.
CASSQGGTGYEQYF
TGTGCCAGCAGTCAAGGGGGGACCGGCTACGAGCAGTACTTC
>TRBV11-3|many|TRBJ2-2|.
CAPRIGTRNTGELFF
TGTGCCCCGAGGATCGGGACGAGAAACACCGGGGAGCTGTTTTTT
>TRBV5-1|many|TRBJ2-7|.
CASSLTVTNEQYF
TGCGCCAGCAGCTTGACGGTGACCAACGAGCAGTACTTC
>TRBV7-2|few|TRBJ2-7|TRBD2
CASSLVAAGDEQYF
TGTGCCAGCAGCTTAGTGGCAGCGGGAGACGAGCAGTACTTC
>TRBV20-1|.|TRBJ2-1|TRBD2
CSASPLGTSGRAKPFF
TGCAGTGCCTCACCCCTAGGGACTAGCGGGAGGGCCAAGCCGTTCTTC
>TRBV29-1|few|TRBJ2-7|TRBD1
CSVRTGYEQYF
TGCAGCGTAAGGACAGGCTACGAGCAGTACTTC
>TRBV11-2|few|TRBJ2-3|.
CASSLGQTYSTDTQYF
TGTGCCAGCAGCTTGGGCCAGACTTATAGCACAGATACGCAGTATTTT
>TRBV6-5|many|TRBJ2-7|.
CASSPPGVSSYEQYF
TGTGCCAGCAGCCCCCCCGGGGTAAGCTCCTACGAGCAGTACTTC
>TRBV20-1|few|TRBJ2-3|TRBD2
CSARPPGLVIDTQYF
TGCAGTGCTAGACCCCCGGGACTAGTGATAGATACGCAGTATTTT
>TRBV19|few|TRBJ2-6|.
CASIRRGSGANVLTF
TGTGCCAGTATCCGCAGGGGATCTGGGGCCAACGTCCTGACTTTC
>TRBV28|.|TRBJ1-1|.
CASSRQDGVLAEAFF
TGTGCCAGCAGTCGACAGGATGGGGTGCTTGCTGAAGCTTTCTTT
>TRBV7-2|few|TRBJ2-7|.
CASSTAGVRYEQYF
TGTGCCAGCAGCACCGCAGGGGTGCGGTACGAGCAGTACTTC
>TRBV29-1|.|TRBJ2-5|.
CSVEGQGWQYF
TGCAGCGTTGAGGGGCAGGGGTGGCAGTACTTC
>TRBV9|.|TRBJ1-5|.
CASSAQGRDQPQHF
TGTGCCAGCAGCGCACAGGGACGTGATCAGCCCCAGCATTTT